The source of this TCR beta chain is a study of T cells in tuberculosis. Study context: Sequenced TCRs come from CD1B-GMM tetramer-binding T cells.

Overall study findings and caveats: T cells binding CD1B-GMM tetramer weakly possibly escaped the sort.

No alpha-beta pairing information exists for these sequences. The data were produced by immunoSEQ multiplex PCR, yet TCRdb's version contains in-frame clones alone and is incomplete. Of about 58,000 clones detected, 88% appear once; the ten largest clones hold 21%. CDR3 size: 16 residues. The germline V gene encodes CDR1 SGHTS and CDR2 YDEGEE. Thawed, overnight-rested PBMC were stained with GMM-loaded CD1B tetramer, viability dye and anti-CD3, then sorted. The lipid loaded on the CD1B tetramers was C32 glucose monomycolate from Rhodococcus equi. Before cryopreservation, the sorted PBMC lost their CD14-expressing monocytes. Notes on this clone: An end of the junction does not agree with germline; a read error may underlie this. The same CDR3 arises from other DNA sequences in this sample as well.

Sequenced: CD1b-GMM tetramer-negative cells sorted from PBMCs. The chain recombines TRBV5-8 with TRBJ1-6, with no clear D. This TCR was sampled from an adult woman with latent tuberculosis. The CDR3 spells CASSLLRSSYNSPLHF. The CDR3 DNA reads as TGTGCCAGCAGCTTATTACGGAGCTCCTATAATTCCCCCCTCCACTTT.